The 5 T cell receptor beta chains reported below all come from one sample, sequenced in a study of neurological immune-mediated disorders. TCRdb analysed the 5' RACE reads with MiXCR anew, one entry per CDR3 protein. The sample shows 35,000 to 40,000 distinct CDR3 sequences, around 10% of them seen only once. Time point defined: technical triplicate 1. The specimen sequenced was PBMCs. Receptor source: a man aged 55 to 70 with HTLV-1-associated myelopathy (HAM/TSP).

There are many counts of this clonotype. The genes are TRBV19 and TRBJ1-5; perhaps TRBD1 as D (5 bases). The V end was cut by 4 bases, the J end by 4 bases, with 11 bases between. Germline V CDR1 and CDR2: LNHDA, SQIVND (reference sequence). This CDR3 has 14 residues. CDR3 sequence reads: CASSTGARNQPQHF. In nucleotides, the CDR3 is TGTGCCAGTAGTACTGGGGCGCGAAATCAGCCCCAGCATTTT.

The table lists this clonotype with many counts. The rearrangement joins TRBV20-1 to TRBJ2-7; D gene unclear. V was cut by 3 bases and J by 2 bases, with 14 bases left in between. Germline V gene sequence: CDR1 DFQATT, CDR2 SNEGSKA (reference sequence). The CDR3 extends over 14 amino acids. In nucleotides, the CDR3 is TGCAGTGCTAGCGCCTGGACGGATACCTACGAGCAGTACTTC. Amino acid sequence: CSASAWTDTYEQYF.

There are many counts of this clonotype. This chain joins TRBV29-1 and TRBJ2-5, with no clear D. The CDR3 has 12 amino acids. V was shortened by 7 bases and J by 1 base, with 10 bases between the two germline ends. Germline V gene sequence: CDR1 SQVTM, CDR2 ANQGSEA. The CDR3 DNA sequence: TGCAGCGCAGACTGGGGCCAAGAGACCCAGTACTTC. Translation gives CSADWGQETQYF.

This clonotype was observed many times. V is TRBV19 and J is TRBJ2-7; 11 bases map to TRBD1. Germline CDR1 LNHDA, CDR2 SQIVND (reference sequence). The CDR3 loop spans 14 amino acids. V lost 5 bases, J lost 6 bases, and 6 bases stayed unmatched. CDR3: CASSHGTGGFEQYF. CDR3 nucleotide sequence: TGTGCCAGTAGTCACGGGACAGGGGGATTCGAGCAGTACTTC.

Many counts were recorded for this clonotype. The rearrangement uses TRBV7-6 and TRBJ2-1; the D is unclear. The germline V gene encodes CDR1 SGHVS and CDR2 FNYEAQ. The V end lost 5 bases, the J end lost 4 bases, and 9 bases lay between the germline ends. CDR3 length: 13 residues. The CDR3 region has the DNA TGTGCCAGCAGCCAATACGAATACAATGAGCAGTTCTTC. This sequence encodes CASSQYEYNEQFF.